One sample yielded the 22 T cell receptor beta chains listed below, sequenced in a study of cytomegalovirus exposure and HLA in healthy donors. Primers included in the PCR were 60 Vbeta and 13 Jbeta primers. Here immunoSEQ multiplex PCR was the method, and the copy in TCRdb shows in-frame clones only, minus some. The data show around 200,000 clones, around four fifths seen once. The sample comprised PBMCs. The receptors shown here come from a man aged 50 to 59 in good health and CMV-seronegative.

The V call is TRBV7-2, the J call TRBJ1-2; the D gene is possibly TRBD1 (5 bases). This CDR3 is built from 16 residues. CDR1 is SGHTA and CDR2 is FQGNSA in the germline V gene. V lost 6 bases and J 2 bases, leaving 19 bases between the germline ends. CDR3 residues: CASSPQSGHTNYGYTF. As DNA, the CDR3 is TGTGCCAGCAGTCCTCAAAGTGGACACACAAACTATGGCTACACCTTC.

About this clone itself: The CDR3 end shows no conserved phenylalanine or tryptophan, and so a read error is likely. The chain is built from TRBV6-4 and TRBJ1-2; TRBD1 is a possible D gene (6 bases). V was trimmed by 7 bases and J by 8 bases, leaving 20 bases between them. Germline CDR1 MRHNA, CDR2 SNTAGT. The CDR3 covers 14 residues. CDR3 bases: TGTGCCAGCACCAGACAGGCCCCCTCTATGGGCTACACCCTC. Amino acid sequence: CASTRQAPSMGYTL.

V usage is TRBV2 and J usage is TRBJ1-3; D may be TRBD1 (6 bases). This CDR3 has 15 residues. Trimming pared 4 bases from V and 1 base from J, leaving 11 bases between. CDR1 and CDR2 (germline): SNHLY, FYNNEI. CDR3 sequence reads: CASSVTGFSGNTIYF. In DNA, the CDR3 is TGTGCCAGCAGTGTGACAGGCTTTTCTGGAAACACCATATATTTT. The full variable domain, its missing parts supplied by reference TRBV2 and TRBJ1-3, is EPEVTQTPSHQVTQMGQEVILRCVPISNHLYFYWYRQILGQKVEFLVSFYNNEISEKSEIFDDQFSVERPDGSNFTLKIRSTKLEDSAMYFCASSVTGFSGNTIYFGEGSWLTVV.

This chain uses TRBV29-1 with TRBJ1-3; 9 positions match TRBD1. The CDR3 runs to 16 residues. Germline V gene sequence: CDR1 SQVTM, CDR2 ANQGSEA. J lost 2 bases, V lost 6 bases, and 11 bases had no gene match. CDR3 region: CSVRGGTGRTGNTIYF. CDR3 coding DNA: TGCAGCGTCCGGGGCGGGACAGGGCGCACTGGAAACACCATATATTTT.

The chain couples TRBV5-5 to TRBJ1-5, with D hard to call. V was shortened by 2 bases and J by 2 bases, with 8 bases between the two germline ends. There are 14 residues in the CDR3. From germline, CDR1 is SGHKS and CDR2 YYEKEE (reference sequence). The CDR3 region is CASSFQQGNQPQHF. CDR3 coding DNA: TGTGCCAGCAGCTTCCAGCAGGGCAATCAGCCCCAGCATTTT.

This clone was observed a single time. The rearrangement uses TRBV29-1 and TRBJ1-1; D remains ambiguous. There are 14 residues in the CDR3. Germline lookup yields CDR1 SQVTM and CDR2 ANQGSEA. V was cut by 4 bases and J by 7 bases, with 19 bases left in between. The chain's CDR3 is CSVVYPGTSHEAFF. The CDR3 DNA follows: TGCAGCGTTGTCTACCCGGGAACTTCGCATGAAGCTTTCTTT.

V is TRBV28 and J is TRBJ1-4; 8 nucleotides match TRBD1. With V trimmed by 4 bases and J by 7 bases, 8 bases remained unmatched. The CDR3 totals 15 residues. The V gene's germline CDR1 is MDHEN and CDR2 SYDVKM. The CDR3 spells CASSSAGGRGEKLFF. Written as DNA, the CDR3 is TGTGCCAGCAGTTCCGCAGGGGGCCGGGGTGAAAAACTGTTTTTT.

V is TRBV6-1 and J is TRBJ2-1; D may be TRBD2 (5 bases). V lost 11 bases to trimming and J lost 2 bases, with 16 bases between them. The CDR3 runs to 14 residues. Germline values: CDR1 MNHNS, CDR2 SASEGT. The DNA of the CDR3 is TGTGCCGTCCGGAGGCAGGCCCCCTACAATGAGCAGTTCTTC. Its protein is CAVRRQAPYNEQFF.

The rearrangement uses TRBV28 and TRBJ1-4; D call uncertain. Trimming left V 5 bases short and J 0 bases short, with 16 bases between. The CDR3 spans 17 residues. The germline CDR1 and CDR2 sequences are MDHEN and SYDVKM. The DNA for the CDR3 is TGTGCCAGCAGTCCTCCCTTCCGCGCCGCAACTAATGAAAAACTGTTTTTT. Its protein is CASSPPFRAATNEKLFF.

V gene TRBV5-5 combines with J gene TRBJ2-1; no definite D call. The CDR3 is 12 amino acids. Germline loops: CDR1 SGHKS, CDR2 YYEKEE (reference sequence). Trimming removed 4 bases from V and 9 bases from J, with 11 bases in between. The CDR3 DNA reads TGTGCCAGCAGCCGTCGTATTATTGAGCAGTTCTTC. Translated: CASSRRIIEQFF.

The V and J genes are TRBV5-4 and TRBJ2-5; a possible D gene is TRBD1 (5 bases). CDR1 and CDR2 from the germline V gene are SGHNT and YYREEE (reference sequence). Trimming shortened V by 4 bases and J by 2 bases, and 9 bases separated the two germline ends. CDR3 length equals 13 residues. The chain's CDR3 is CASSLTDQETQYF. DNA for the CDR3: TGTGCCAGCAGCCTGACAGATCAAGAGACCCAGTACTTC.

Worth noting for this clone: Other DNA sequences within the sample encode an identical CDR3. J is TRBJ1-1 and V is TRBV29-1; 7 nucleotides match TRBD1. The CDR3 covers 12 residues. V lost 6 bases, J lost 3 bases, and 4 bases stayed unmatched. Looked up from germline, CDR1 is SQVTM and CDR2 is ANQGSEA. The CDR3 region has the DNA TGCAGCGTCGCCACAGGGGACACTGAAGCTTTCTTT. It codes for CSVATGDTEAFF.

The chain carries TRBV4-2 and TRBJ2-5, with 14 bases lining up with TRBD2. The CDR3 covers 17 residues. Looked up from germline, CDR1 is LGHNA and CDR2 is YNFKEQ. V shed 0 bases, J shed 4 bases, and the junction held 4 bases outside the gene matches. The CDR3: CASSQDAGTSGRETQYF. The CDR3 DNA follows: TGTGCCAGCAGCCAAGATGCAGGGACTAGCGGGAGAGAGACCCAGTACTTC.

The chain joins TRBV5-4 to TRBJ2-7; the match to TRBD1 covers 8 bases. This CDR3 is 15 amino acids long. The germline V gene encodes CDR1 SGHNT and CDR2 YYREEE (reference sequence). J gave up 6 bases and V 5 bases, and 13 bases lay outside the gene matches. CDR3 sequence: CASSSPQGALSEQYF. CDR3 in DNA: TGTGCCAGCAGTTCCCCGCAGGGGGCATTGAGCGAGCAGTACTTC.

This chain connects TRBV19 to TRBJ2-5; D ambiguous. Germline V gene lookup returns CDR1 LNHDA and CDR2 SQIVND (reference sequence). The CDR3 is 9 residues long. The ends were cut back, 10 bases at V and 7 bases at J, with 7 bases in the middle. The CDR3 DNA is TGTGCCAACGGTGGGACCCAGTACTTC. This encodes CANGGTQYF.

The chain couples TRBV5-6 to TRBJ1-1, with D unclear. The CDR3 extends over 13 amino acids. Trimming took 2 bases from V and 0 from J, leaving 5 bases between them. Germline CDR1 reads SGHDT; CDR2 reads YYEEEE. The CDR3 nucleotides read TGTGCCAGCAGCTTCGGGTTGAACACTGAAGCTTTCTTT. This sequence encodes CASSFGLNTEAFF.

The chain employs TRBV19 and TRBJ1-5; 9 nucleotides line up with TRBD1. Germline V CDR1 and CDR2: LNHDA, SQIVND (reference sequence). Unmatched junction bases numbered 8, after V lost 9 bases and J lost 5 bases. The CDR3 loop spans 14 amino acids. Here the CDR3 DNA reads TGTGCCAGCCGGGACAGGGAAGTTTATCAGCCCCAGCATTTT. Amino acids: CASRDREVYQPQHF. The full variable domain, its missing parts supplied by reference TRBV19 and TRBJ1-5, is DGGITQSPKYLFRKEGQNVTLSCEQNLNHDAMYWYRQDPGQGLRLIYYSQIVNDFQKGDIAEGYSVSREKKESFPLTVTSAQKNPTAFYLCASRDREVYQPQHFGDGTRLSIL.

The V gene is TRBV19, the J gene TRBJ1-2; possibly TRBD1 for D (5 bases). V lost 4 bases and J 12 bases, leaving 18 bases between the germline ends. CDR3 size: 13 residues. CDR1 LNHDA and CDR2 SQIVND come from the germline V gene (reference sequence). As DNA, the CDR3 is TGTGCCAGTAGTACCCCAGAACATGGGACTAACACCTTC. Translation: CASSTPEHGTNTF.

The V gene is TRBV29-1, the J gene TRBJ2-2, with D tentatively TRBD2 (6 bases). The CDR3 consists of 15 residues. CDR1 and CDR2 from the germline V gene are SQVTM and ANQGSEA. V was clipped by 6 bases and J by 0 bases, with 14 bases between them. This chain's CDR3 is CSVGTSKANTGELFF. CDR3 coding DNA: TGCAGCGTCGGTACTAGCAAGGCGAACACCGGGGAGCTGTTTTTT.

This clone showed up just a few times. This rearrangement joins TRBV7-2 to TRBJ2-7; 7 positions agree with TRBD1. CDR1 is SGHTA, CDR2 FQGNSA, per germline. CDR3 length equals 16 residues. V trimming: 5 bases; J trimming: 0 bases; junction bases outside the gene matches: 10. In DNA, the CDR3 is TGTGCCAGCAGCCCCTGGACAGGCGACCTCTCCTACGAGCAGTACTTC. Its protein is CASSPWTGDLSYEQYF.

This clone came up a few times. The chain combines TRBV5-5 with TRBJ1-5; tentative D call: TRBD1 (5 bases). Germline V CDR1 and CDR2: SGHKS, YYEKEE (reference sequence). The length of the CDR3 is 13 residues. V was shortened by 3 bases and J by 9 bases, with 13 bases between the two germline ends. Here the CDR3 DNA reads TGTGCCAGCAGCTGGGGCATTGGCGGGCCCCAGCATTTT. It yields the protein CASSWGIGGPQHF.

The chain has TRBV11-2 and TRBJ1-2; 10 nucleotides agree with TRBD1. Germline V gene sequence: CDR1 SGHAT, CDR2 FQNNGV. V gave up 8 bases and J gave up 11 bases; unmatched junction bases: 8. The CDR3 extends over 12 amino acids. CDR3 sequence: CASEGTGALYTF. The CDR3 bases are TGTGCCAGCGAAGGGACAGGGGCCTTATACACCTTC.